The 20 T cell receptor beta chains below were found in one sample sequenced in a study of cytomegalovirus exposure and HLA in healthy donors. In the PCR, 60 Vbeta and 13 Jbeta primers were used. The table came from immunoSEQ multiplex PCR; TCRdb's copy has only in-frame clones and leaves some out. The repertoire includes about 96,000 clones, around 79% of them detected once, and under 3% sits in the top ten. The sequencing input was PBMCs. The receptors derive from a female donor in good health and CMV-seropositive.

This chain uses TRBV7-3 with TRBJ1-2; TRBD1 is a possible D gene (5 bases). The CDR3 has 13 residues. Looked up from germline, CDR1 is SGHTA and CDR2 is FQGTGA. V was cut by 5 bases and J by 8 bases, with 15 bases left in between. CDR3 sequence reads: CASSRNQGSGYTF. DNA for the CDR3: TGTGCCAGCAGCCGAAACCAGGGAAGCGGCTACACCTTC.

The rearrangement links TRBV28 to TRBJ1-1; D remains ambiguous. Germline lookup yields CDR1 MDHEN and CDR2 SYDVKM. There are 14 residues in the CDR3. Trimming removed 4 bases at V and 8 bases at J, with 17 bases between. In nucleotides, the CDR3 is TGTGCCAGCAGTTCCTCCGGGGATATCGCCGAAGCTTTCTTT. It encodes CASSSSGDIAEAFF. The complete variable domain, with remaining parts taken from reference TRBV28 and TRBJ1-1, reads DVKVTQSSRYLVKRTGEKVFLECVQDMDHENMFWYRQDPGLGLRLIYFSYDVKMKEKGDIPEGYSVSREKKERFSLILESASTNQTSMYLCASSSSGDIAEAFFGQGTRLTVV.

This chain links TRBV30 with TRBJ1-5; 7 bases match TRBD1. Germline V CDR1 and CDR2: GTSNPN, SVGIG (reference sequence). This CDR3 region has 17 residues. The trim removed 0 bases at V and 3 bases at J, leaving 11 bases unmatched. The CDR3 bases are TGTGCCTGGAGTGTAGGGGGCAGGCTTCCTTCCAATCAGCCCCAGCATTTT. It encodes CAWSVGGRLPSNQPQHF.

This chain uses TRBV7-9 with TRBJ2-5; 10 bases agree with TRBD1. The ends lost 4 bases at V and 2 bases at J; junction bases unmatched: 7. The CDR3 is 16 residues long. Germline-derived CDR1 and CDR2 are SEHNR and FQNEAQ (reference sequence). The CDR3 DNA sequence: TGTGCCAGCAGCTCCGACGCGGACAGGGGGCAAGAGACCCAGTACTTC. It codes for CASSSDADRGQETQYF.

This chain joins TRBV7-2 and TRBJ2-3, with a tentative D call TRBD2 (6 bases). Per the germline V gene, CDR1 is SGHTA and CDR2 is FQGNSA. V lost 1 base, J lost 1 base, and 12 bases lay in between. This CDR3 comprises 16 residues. CDR3 nucleotides: TGTGCCAGCAGCTTAGGGGCGGGACCCCGCACAGATACGCAGTATTTT. This codes for CASSLGAGPRTDTQYF.

Details on this clone: Compared with germline, one end of the junction differs, possibly owing to a read error. This sequence joins TRBV7-7 and TRBJ2-5; D not certain. The J call may be in error: the DNA end matches TRBJ2-7 better. CDR3 length: 14 residues. CDR1 is SSHAT and CDR2 is FNYEAQ in the germline V gene (reference sequence). The CDR3 here is CASSVTPLAYEQYF. CDR3 coding DNA: TGTGCTAGCAGCGTCACTCCCCTCGCCTACGAGCAGTACTTC.

The chain has TRBV6-4 and TRBJ1-5, with a possible D match to TRBD1 (5 bases). The germline V gene has CDR1 MRHNA and CDR2 SNTAGT. Trimming took 5 bases from V and 4 from J, leaving 9 bases between them. The CDR3 extends over 13 amino acids. The CDR3 nucleotides are TGTGCCAGCAGTACAGGATGGAATCAGCCCCAGCATTTT. It is translated as CASSTGWNQPQHF.

The V call is TRBV6-5, the J call TRBJ2-3, with 10 bases that match TRBD2. CDR1 is MNHEY and CDR2 is SVGAGI in the germline V gene. The CDR3 runs 13 residues. With V trimmed by 6 bases and J by 14 bases, 11 bases remained unmatched. CDR3 protein: CASSPRPGLAMYF. In DNA, the CDR3 is TGTGCCAGCAGCCCCAGGCCGGGACTAGCGATGTATTTT.

This clone occurred a few times. The chain joins TRBV5-4 to TRBJ1-1; unclear D gene. V lost 0 bases and J lost 1, with 7 bases in between. Germline V CDR1 and CDR2: SGHNT, YYREEE (reference sequence). This CDR3 contains 14 residues. CDR3 protein: CASSLGTENTEAFF. In nucleotides, the CDR3 is TGTGCCAGCAGCTTGGGCACTGAGAACACTGAAGCTTTCTTT.

This chain links TRBV4-1 with TRBJ2-2; 8 positions agree with TRBD2. The CDR3 totals 17 residues. Germline V gene lookup returns CDR1 MGHRA and CDR2 YSYEKL. With 4 bases clipped from V and 1 base from J, the junction kept 8 bases outside the gene matches. Here the CDR3 reads CASSPKRGQVNTGELFF. The CDR3 nucleotides read TGCGCCAGCAGCCCAAAGCGGGGGCAGGTGAACACCGGGGAGCTGTTTTTT.

J is TRBJ2-7 and V is TRBV10-3; weak D call: TRBD2 (6 bases). The ends were cut back, 4 bases at V and 2 bases at J, with 18 bases in the middle. CDR1 and CDR2 from the germline V gene are ENHRY and SYGVKD. CDR3 length: 16 residues. CDR3 sequence: CAISVGPAGKTYEQYF. The CDR3 DNA sequence: TGTGCCATCAGTGTGGGTCCGGCGGGGAAAACCTACGAGCAGTACTTC.

This chain joins TRBV21-1 and TRBJ2-2; the table's D call of TRBD1 was not tested on the DNA. TRBV21-1 is classified as a pseudogene. The CDR3 contains 15 residues. CDR3 nucleotides: TGTGCCAGCAGCGTCCGAAACAGGTGCCCCGGGGAGCTGTTTTTT. As protein: CASSVRNRCPGELFF.

The genes are TRBV6-1 and TRBJ1-1; TRBD1 is a possible D gene (6 bases). The CDR3 totals 15 residues. From germline, CDR1 is MNHNS and CDR2 SASEGT. V lost 7 bases and J lost 0, with 15 bases in between. This CDR3 is CASKYGQLLNTEAFF. The DNA of the CDR3 is TGTGCCAGCAAATATGGACAGCTTCTGAACACTGAAGCTTTCTTT.

The gene calls are TRBV11-2 and TRBJ1-6; 8 bases map to TRBD1. Looked up from germline, CDR1 is SGHAT and CDR2 is FQNNGV. The CDR3 consists of 15 residues. The V and J ends lost 5 bases and 6 bases, in that order; junction bases with no gene match: 6. The CDR3 spells CASSNPGGPNSPLHF. The CDR3 DNA sequence: TGTGCCAGCAGCAACCCAGGGGGCCCTAATTCACCCCTCCACTTT.

This chain links TRBV29-1 with TRBJ2-7; no definite D call. The CDR3 is made up of 13 amino acids. The germline V and J ends were trimmed by 4 bases and 0 bases, with 10 bases remaining between them. CDR1 is SQVTM and CDR2 is ANQGSEA in the germline V gene. CDR3 coding DNA: TGCAGCGTTGGGCCAAGGAGCTCCTACGAGCAGTACTTC. Translating gives CSVGPRSSYEQYF.

V gene TRBV7-2 combines with J gene TRBJ1-6; 10 bases are shared with TRBD1. The CDR3 spans 16 residues. V gave up 2 bases and J gave up 10 bases; unmatched junction bases: 8. Germline V CDR1 and CDR2: SGHTA, FQGNSA. CDR3 protein: CASSLFPDRGRSPLHF. DNA for the CDR3: TGTGCCAGCAGCTTATTTCCGGACAGGGGGAGGTCACCCCTCCACTTT. The whole variable domain, filled in from reference TRBV7-2 and TRBJ1-6, reads GAGVSQSPSNKVTEKGKDVELRCDPISGHTALYWYRQSLGQGLEFLIYFQGNSAPDKSGLPSDRFSAERTGGSVSTLTIQRTQQEDSAVYLCASSLFPDRGRSPLHFGNGTRLTVT.

This chain links TRBV10-2 with TRBJ2-7, with 9 bases identical to TRBD1. From germline, CDR1 is WSHSY and CDR2 SAAADI. V lost 6 bases to trimming and J lost 3 bases; unmatched junction nucleotides: 6. The CDR3 extends over 14 amino acids. The DNA for the CDR3 is TGCGCCAGCAGAAGGACAGGGGACCACTACGAGCAGTACTTC. Translated, it gives CASRRTGDHYEQYF.

The V and J genes are TRBV7-2 and TRBJ2-7, with 11 bases matching TRBD2. This CDR3 has 15 residues. V shed 2 bases and J 3 bases; nucleotides not matched to a gene: 3. Germline V gives CDR1 SGHTA, CDR2 FQGNSA. The CDR3 region is CASSLRLAGGYEQYF. The CDR3 nucleotides read TGTGCCAGCAGCTTACGGCTAGCGGGGGGCTACGAGCAGTACTTC.

V is TRBV30 and J is TRBJ2-7, with TRBD2 as a possible D gene (6 bases). The V end lost 0 bases, the J end lost 2 bases, and 20 bases lay between the germline ends. CDR1 is GTSNPN, CDR2 SVGIG, per germline (reference sequence). This CDR3 is 17 amino acids long. This chain's CDR3 is CAWSVSTGVGVPYEQYF. The CDR3 coding sequence is TGTGCCTGGAGTGTGTCAACGGGAGTAGGGGTACCCTACGAGCAGTACTTC.

The rearrangement joins TRBV19 to TRBJ1-4; the match to TRBD1 covers 10 bases. The germline CDR1 and CDR2 sequences are LNHDA and SQIVND (reference sequence). The CDR3 consists of 14 residues. With V trimmed by 5 bases and J by 6 bases, 3 bases remained unmatched. CDR3 sequence reads: CASSSGTGDEKLFF. CDR3 in DNA: TGTGCCAGTAGTTCCGGGACAGGGGATGAAAAACTGTTTTTT.